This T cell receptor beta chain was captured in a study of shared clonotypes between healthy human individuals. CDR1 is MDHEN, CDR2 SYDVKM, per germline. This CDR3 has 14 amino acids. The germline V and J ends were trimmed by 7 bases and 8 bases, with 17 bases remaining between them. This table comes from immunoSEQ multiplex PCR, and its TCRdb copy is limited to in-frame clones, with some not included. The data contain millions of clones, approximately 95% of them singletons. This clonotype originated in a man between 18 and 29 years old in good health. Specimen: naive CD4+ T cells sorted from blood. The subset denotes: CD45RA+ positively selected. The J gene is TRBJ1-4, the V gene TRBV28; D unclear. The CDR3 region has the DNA TGTGCCAGCACCTTTCGAGGATTAGGGGAAAAACTGTTTTTT. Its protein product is CASTFRGLGEKLFF. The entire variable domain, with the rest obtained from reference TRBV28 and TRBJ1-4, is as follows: DVKVTQSSRYLVKRTGEKVFLECVQDMDHENMFWYRQDPGLGLRLIYFSYDVKMKEKGDIPEGYSVSREKKERFSLILESASTNQTSMYLCASTFRGLGEKLFFGSGTQLSVL.